The sequence of this T cell receptor beta chain was determined in a study of cytomegalovirus exposure and HLA in healthy donors. Study at large: The same platform was used for the 100 to 150 validation repertoires and the roughly 730 first-cohort repertoires, a later analysis reported.

The CDR3 is 13 residues long. The V gene's germline CDR1 is LNHDA and CDR2 SQIVND (reference sequence). V lost 3 bases to trimming and J lost 3 bases, with 8 bases between them. Points on this clone: The antigen remains undetermined.

Only in-frame clones appear in the TCRdb table, and some are missing; sequencing was by immunoSEQ multiplex PCR. Of about 130,000 clones in the sample, approximately 84% were seen once. Study-wide results and limits: CMV antigen specificity was confirmed in vitro for a few CMV-associated chains. Per published reports, the classifier diagnosed cytomegalovirus status with high specificity and sensitivity.

Specimen: PBMCs. The chain joins TRBV19 to TRBJ2-5; D remains ambiguous. The TCR comes from a young man in good health and CMV-seropositive. The CDR3 DNA is TGTGCCAGTAGTATGAACAGTGAAGAGACCCAGTACTTC. Protein product: CASSMNSEETQYF.